Detailed here is one TCR beta chain. The identical CDR3 is also encoded by other nucleotide sequences in the sample. PCR employed 60 Vbeta and 13 Jbeta primers. Repertoires were generated with immunoSEQ multiplex PCR, while TCRdb's copy carries only in-frame clones and drops some. The table has approximately 200,000 clones, about 83% seen once. This sample was included in a study of cytomegalovirus exposure and HLA in healthy donors. The CDR3 is 15 amino acids. V shed 1 base and J 1 base; nucleotides not matched to a gene: 3. Per germline, CDR1 SGHTA and CDR2 FQGNSA. This receptor was taken from a human donor in good health. The sequencing input was PBMCs. The chain carries TRBV7-2 and TRBJ2-7; TRBD2 matches 8 bases. CDR3 sequence: CASSLVTSGSYEQYF. CDR3 coding DNA: TGTGCCAGCAGCTTAGTAACTAGCGGTTCCTACGAGCAGTACTTC.